The 23 T cell receptor beta chains below were found in one sample sequenced in a study of radiotherapy plus CTLA-4 blockade in lung cancer. The repertoire was sequenced with immunoSEQ multiplex PCR; TCRdb's copy has only in-frame clones and lacks some. This table holds some 90,000 clones, about 86% found once. Sequenced material: peripheral blood, taken from a patient treated with radiotherapy plus ipilimumab. These receptors were collected from a human donor with non-small cell lung cancer who had a partial response to radiotherapy plus ipilimumab.

V is TRBV27 and J is TRBJ2-3; 8 bases are shared with TRBD2. This CDR3 is built from 17 residues. The V gene's germline CDR1 is MNHEY and CDR2 SMNVEV (reference sequence). V lost 7 bases to trimming and J lost 0 bases; unmatched junction nucleotides: 12. CDR3 sequence: CASKREVAGTSTDTQYF. CDR3 sequence (DNA): TGTGCCAGCAAGCGTGAGGTAGCGGGAACGAGCACAGATACGCAGTATTTT.

The rearrangement uses TRBV6-5 and TRBJ1-2, with TRBD1 identical over 7 bases. Germline lookup yields CDR1 MNHEY and CDR2 SVGAGI. The CDR3 runs to 13 residues. After removal of 8 bases from V and 1 base from J, the junction contained 4 bases not matched to a gene. DNA of the CDR3: TGTGCCAGCGAAAGGGACAGTAACTATGGCTACACCTTC. Protein product: CASERDSNYGYTF.

The chain is built from TRBV11-2 and TRBJ1-2; TRBD1 might be the D (6 bases). Germline loops: CDR1 SGHAT, CDR2 FQNNGV. The CDR3 covers 14 residues. The V and J ends lost 4 bases and 4 bases respectively, with 13 bases between them. CDR3 in amino acids: CASSSLGGGYGYTF. CDR3 in DNA: TGTGCCAGCAGCTCCCTGGGAGGGGGCTATGGCTACACCTTC.

This clone was picked up a small number of times. The genes are TRBV7-6 and TRBJ1-2; 9 bases line up with TRBD1. The V segment lost 1 base and the J segment 6 bases; nucleotides outside the gene matches: 6. The CDR3 is made up of 15 amino acids. Per the germline V gene, CDR1 is SGHVS and CDR2 is FNYEAQ. CDR3 DNA: TGTGCCAGCAGCTTAGATTTGGGACAGGGTCATGGCTACACCTTC. Encoded protein: CASSLDLGQGHGYTF.

The chain uses TRBV4-2 and TRBJ1-3; the match to TRBD1 covers 12 bases. The germline CDR1 and CDR2 sequences are LGHNA and YNFKEQ. V gave up 0 bases and J gave up 4 bases; unmatched junction bases: 4. The CDR3 is 17 amino acids. This chain's CDR3 is CASSQEGTGGAGNTIYF. CDR3 coding DNA: TGTGCCAGCAGCCAAGAGGGGACAGGGGGCGCAGGAAACACCATATATTTT.

This clone was recorded a few times. The V and J genes are TRBV6-1 and TRBJ2-7, with a possible D match to TRBD1 (5 bases). Trimming took off 4 bases at V and 3 bases at J, with 13 bases between the two ends. CDR3 length: 14 residues. The germline V gene encodes CDR1 MNHNS and CDR2 SASEGT. DNA for the CDR3: TGTGCCAGCAGTGGGTCTCTAGGGGTCTACGAGCAGTACGTC. This codes for CASSGSLGVYEQYV.

A remark on this clone: Germline and junction disagree at one end, which may indicate a read error. V is TRBV28 and J is TRBJ1-5, with D maybe TRBD1 (5 bases). CDR1 MDHEN and CDR2 SYDVKM come from the germline V gene. CDR3 size: 14 residues. This CDR3 is CVSSSPGFVQPQHF. The CDR3 nucleotides read TGTGTCAGCAGCTCCCCAGGGTTTGTTCAGCCCCAGCATTTT.

This chain connects TRBV5-1 to TRBJ1-5, with D perhaps TRBD1 (5 bases). V was trimmed by 0 bases and J by 5 bases, leaving 9 bases between them. This CDR3 comprises 14 residues. The germline gives CDR1 SGHRS, CDR2 YFSETQ. The CDR3 region is CASSLGQGDQPQHF. The CDR3, as DNA: TGCGCCAGCAGCTTGGGGCAGGGCGATCAGCCCCAGCATTTT.

The chain carries TRBV7-9 and TRBJ2-3; a possible D gene is TRBD1 (5 bases). Trimming removed 7 bases at V and 2 bases at J, with 16 bases between. Germline lookup yields CDR1 SEHNR and CDR2 FQNEAQ (reference sequence). This CDR3 comprises 15 residues. The CDR3 spells CASTLDRTTTDTQYF. The CDR3 bases are TGTGCCAGCACTCTCGACAGAACCACCACAGATACGCAGTATTTT.

V and J are TRBV2 and TRBJ2-7, with TRBD2 matching 7 bases. Germline CDR1 reads SNHLY; CDR2 reads FYNNEI. Losses at the gene ends were 6 bases for V and 4 bases for J; bases not matched to a gene: 6. The CDR3 sequence is 13 residues long. Here the CDR3 reads CASRWEGEYEQYF. The CDR3 nucleotides are TGTGCCAGCAGATGGGAGGGCGAGTACGAGCAGTACTTC. Variable domain in full (rest from reference TRBV2 and TRBJ2-7): EPEVTQTPSHQVTQMGQEVILRCVPISNHLYFYWYRQILGQKVEFLVSFYNNEISEKSEIFDDQFSVERPDGSNFTLKIRSTKLEDSAMYFCASRWEGEYEQYFGPGTRLTVT.

The chain links TRBV29-1 to TRBJ1-5; possible D gene TRBD1, 6 bases. The V gene lost 4 bases and the J gene lost 2 bases, with 12 bases spanning the gap. The length of the CDR3 is 14 residues. Germline assignment: CDR1 SQVTM and CDR2 ANQGSEA. The CDR3 here is CSVVYSGGNQPQHF. CDR3 DNA: TGCAGCGTTGTATACTCAGGGGGCAATCAGCCCCAGCATTTT.

Here the CDR3 reads CASSKQGAGANVLTF. The CDR3 region has the DNA TGTGCCAGTAGTAAACAGGGAGCTGGGGCCAACGTCCTGACTTTC. This chain connects TRBV19 to TRBJ2-6; tentative D call: TRBD1 (6 bases). Germline V gene sequence: CDR1 LNHDA, CDR2 SQIVND (reference sequence). V shed 4 bases and J shed 2 bases, with 9 bases lying between them. The CDR3 is made up of 15 amino acids.

Regarding this clone: Distinct nucleotide sequences in the sample also encode this CDR3. The genes are TRBV15 and TRBJ1-1; D is unresolved. V was trimmed by 0 bases and J by 4 bases, leaving 12 bases between them. CDR1 is LNHNV and CDR2 is YYDKDF in the germline V gene (reference sequence). The CDR3 length is 15 residues. CDR3 sequence reads: CATSRDPGPGTEAFF. The CDR3 bases are TGTGCCACCAGCAGAGATCCCGGTCCCGGCACTGAAGCTTTCTTT.

This clone came up a few times. The chain recombines TRBV10-3 with TRBJ2-7, with 7 bases matching TRBD1. The germline V gene has CDR1 ENHRY and CDR2 SYGVKD. The CDR3 is 14 amino acids. The CDR3 DNA reads as TGTGCCATCAGTGCACAGGGGACCTCCGACGAGCAGTACGTC. Translating it yields CAISAQGTSDEQYV.

This rearrangement joins TRBV18 to TRBJ2-5; D remains unclear. The last part of the DNA fits TRBJ2-7 better; the J call may be wrong. From germline, CDR1 is KGHSH and CDR2 LQKENI. This CDR3 is 12 amino acids long. The CDR3 bases are TGTGCCAGCTCACCTAGCCAGTACGAGCAGTACTTC. It encodes CASSPSQYEQYF.

This clone was seen only once. The chain links TRBV29-1 to TRBJ1-2; 7 bases are a match to TRBD1. Germline CDR1 SQVTM, CDR2 ANQGSEA. CDR3 length: 13 amino acids. The trim removed 6 bases at V and 4 bases at J, leaving 8 bases unmatched. CDR3 bases: TGCAGCGTCGACAGGGAAGGCGTCTATGGCTACACCTTC. Its translation: CSVDREGVYGYTF.

CDR3 protein: CASSKSEHSSYEQYV. Here the CDR3 DNA reads TGTGCCAGCAGTAAGAGCGAACATAGCTCCTACGAGCAGTACGTC. The rearrangement uses TRBV6-1 and TRBJ2-7, with D hard to call. This CDR3 spans 15 amino acids. Germline assignment: CDR1 MNHNS and CDR2 SASEGT. V dropped 5 bases and J dropped 0 bases, with 14 bases sitting between them.

This clone was seen only a few times. The chain has TRBV15 and TRBJ1-2; D gene uncertain. Trimming pared 0 bases from V and 7 bases from J, leaving 9 bases between. CDR1 LNHNV and CDR2 YYDKDF come from the germline V gene (reference sequence). CDR3 size: 13 residues. CDR3: CATSRDASGGYTF. CDR3 DNA: TGTGCCACCAGCAGAGATGCGTCGGGTGGCTACACCTTC.

This chain links TRBV5-1 with TRBJ1-1, with 10 bases aligning to TRBD1. The ends lost 4 bases at V and 4 bases at J; junction bases unmatched: 4. This CDR3 has 14 residues. Per the germline V gene, CDR1 is SGHRS and CDR2 is YFSETQ. The CDR3 DNA reads TGCGCCAGCAGCCTCGGGACAGGGGTCACTGAAGCTTTCTTT. This translates into CASSLGTGVTEAFF. Drawing the rest from reference TRBV5-1 and TRBJ1-1, the complete variable domain is KAGVTQTPRYLIKTRGQQVTLSCSPISGHRSVSWYQQTPGQGLQFLFEYFSETQRNKGNFPGRFSGRQFSNSRSEMNVSTLELGDSALYLCASSLGTGVTEAFFGQGTRLTVV.

The rearrangement links TRBV6-5 to TRBJ2-7; 10 nucleotides line up with TRBD2. This CDR3 is 14 amino acids long. CDR1 and CDR2 (germline): MNHEY, SVGAGI. Trimming removed 10 bases from V and 4 bases from J; junction bases left unmatched: 10. The CDR3 sequence: CATAGTSVDYEQYF. The CDR3 DNA reads as TGTGCCACCGCTGGGACTAGCGTAGATTACGAGCAGTACTTC.

The chain employs TRBV7-2 and TRBJ2-4, with 9 bases fitting TRBD1. Trimming took 5 bases from V and 0 from J; bases not matched to a gene: 5. This CDR3 has 16 residues. Looked up from germline, CDR1 is SGHTA and CDR2 is FQGNSA. CDR3 residues: CASSPRTGEAKNIQYF. The DNA for the CDR3 is TGTGCCAGCAGCCCTAGGACAGGGGAAGCCAAAAACATTCAGTACTTC.

This clone was observed a few times. The rearrangement uses TRBV6-1 and TRBJ2-1, with D possibly being TRBD2 (6 bases). Germline values: CDR1 MNHNS, CDR2 SASEGT. Trimming removed 1 base from V and 6 bases from J, with 10 bases in between. CDR3 length: 14 amino acids. This CDR3 is CASSEGDSFNEQFF. The CDR3 DNA sequence: TGTGCCAGCAGTGAAGGGGACTCTTTCAATGAGCAGTTCTTC.

The DNA of the CDR3 is TGTGCCAGCACCCTAGACAGGACCAACTATGGCTACACCTTC. Its translation: CASTLDRTNYGYTF. V and J are TRBV28 and TRBJ1-2, with D possibly being TRBD1 (6 bases). Trimming stripped 7 bases from V and 2 bases from J, with 14 bases between. Germline-derived CDR1 and CDR2 are MDHEN and SYDVKM. CDR3 length: 14 amino acids.